Sequencing of this T cell receptor beta chain was carried out in a study of T-cell reconstitution after alpha-beta-depleted transplantation in children. This clonotype was counted only a few times. Losses at the gene ends were 1 base for V and 3 bases for J; bases not matched to a gene: 4. The CDR3 runs 16 residues. The V gene's germline CDR1 is SGHVS and CDR2 FQNEAQ. Preparation of the TCRbeta library involved a method that used unique molecular identifiers. TCRdb re-called the PCR reads with MiXCR, one entry per CDR3 protein. The sample consists of under 450,000 distinct CDR3 sequences, 13% of them appearing once.

Specimen: PBMCs, collected from the stem cell graft. The chain employs TRBV7-8 and TRBJ2-3; 10 bases map to TRBD1. The receptor was isolated from a human donor who donated a stem cell graft to a child with Fanconi anemia. DNA of the CDR3: TGTGCCAGCAGCTTAGTACGGACAGGGGGAACAGATACGCAGTATTTT. Residues: CASSLVRTGGTDTQYF.